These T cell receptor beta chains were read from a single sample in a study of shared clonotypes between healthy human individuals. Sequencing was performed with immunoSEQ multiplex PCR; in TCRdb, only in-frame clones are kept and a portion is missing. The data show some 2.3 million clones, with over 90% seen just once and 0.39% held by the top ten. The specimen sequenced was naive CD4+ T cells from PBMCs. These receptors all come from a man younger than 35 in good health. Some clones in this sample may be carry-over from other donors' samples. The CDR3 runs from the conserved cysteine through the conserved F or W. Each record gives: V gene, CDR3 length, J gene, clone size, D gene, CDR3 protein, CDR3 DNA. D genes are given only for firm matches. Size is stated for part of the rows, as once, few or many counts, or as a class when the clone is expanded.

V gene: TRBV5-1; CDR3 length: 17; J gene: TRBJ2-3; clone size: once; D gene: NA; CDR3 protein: CASSFEGAPPSTDTQYF; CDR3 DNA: TGCGCCAGCAGCTTCGAAGGGGCGCCCCCTAGCACAGATACGCAGTATTTT
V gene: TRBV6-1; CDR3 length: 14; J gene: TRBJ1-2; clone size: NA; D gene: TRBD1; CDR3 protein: CASSDQGAQGGYTF; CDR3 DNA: TGTGCCAGCAGTGATCAGGGGGCGCAGGGTGGCTACACCTTC
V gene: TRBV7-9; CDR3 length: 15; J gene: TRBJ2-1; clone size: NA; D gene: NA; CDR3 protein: CASSLGRGPHNEQFF; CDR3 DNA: TGTGCCAGCAGCTTGGGCAGGGGTCCCCACAATGAGCAGTTCTTC
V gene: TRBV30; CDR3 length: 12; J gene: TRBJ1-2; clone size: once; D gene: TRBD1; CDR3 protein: CAWTPQGGGYTF; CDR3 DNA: TGTGCCTGGACTCCTCAGGGGGGAGGCTACACCTTC
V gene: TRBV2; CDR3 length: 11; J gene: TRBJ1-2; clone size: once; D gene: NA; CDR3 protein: CASSGEETYTF; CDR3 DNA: TGTGCCAGCAGTGGGGAGGAAACATACACCTTC
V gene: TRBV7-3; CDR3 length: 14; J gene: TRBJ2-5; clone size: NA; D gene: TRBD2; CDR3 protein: CASSLSGSRETQYF; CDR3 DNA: TGTGCCAGCAGCTTAAGCGGGAGTCGAGAGACCCAGTACTTC
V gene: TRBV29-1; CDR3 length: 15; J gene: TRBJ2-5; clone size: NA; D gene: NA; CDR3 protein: CSVVRASGLQETQYF; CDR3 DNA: TGCAGCGTTGTGCGGGCATCAGGTCTACAAGAGACCCAGTACTTC
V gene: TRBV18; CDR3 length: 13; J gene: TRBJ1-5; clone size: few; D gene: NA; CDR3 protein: CASSRDTNQPQHF; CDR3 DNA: TGTGCCAGCTCACGGGACACCAATCAGCCCCAGCATTTT
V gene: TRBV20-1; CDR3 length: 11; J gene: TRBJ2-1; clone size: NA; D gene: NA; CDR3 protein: CSALEYNEQFF; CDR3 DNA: TGCAGTGCACTTGAGTACAATGAGCAGTTCTTC
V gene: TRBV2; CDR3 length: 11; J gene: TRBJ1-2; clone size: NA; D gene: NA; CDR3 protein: CASSAEYGYTF; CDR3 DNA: TGTGCCAGCAGTGCGGAGTATGGCTACACCTTC
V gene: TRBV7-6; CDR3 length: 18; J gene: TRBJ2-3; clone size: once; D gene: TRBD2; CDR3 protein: CASSLSPVAGGGGDTQYF; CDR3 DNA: TGTGCCAGCAGCTTATCCCCGGTGGCGGGAGGTGGAGGAGATACGCAGTATTTT
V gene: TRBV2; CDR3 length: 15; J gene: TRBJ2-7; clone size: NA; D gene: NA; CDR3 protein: CASTGGGSPSYEQYF; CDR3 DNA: TGTGCCAGCACCGGAGGGGGATCCCCCTCCTACGAGCAGTACTTC
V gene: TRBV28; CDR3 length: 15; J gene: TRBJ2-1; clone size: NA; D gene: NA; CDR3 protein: CASSQASSGRHEQFF; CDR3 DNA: TGTGCCAGCAGTCAAGCCTCGTCCGGCCGCCATGAGCAGTTCTTC
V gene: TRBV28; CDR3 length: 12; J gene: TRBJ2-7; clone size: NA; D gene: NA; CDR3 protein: CASSWGDYEQYF; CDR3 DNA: TGTGCCAGCAGCTGGGGGGACTACGAGCAGTACTTC
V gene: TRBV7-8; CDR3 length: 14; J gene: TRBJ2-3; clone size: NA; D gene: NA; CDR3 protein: CASSLAKAADTQYF; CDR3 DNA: TGTGCCAGCAGCTTAGCCAAGGCGGCAGATACGCAGTATTTT
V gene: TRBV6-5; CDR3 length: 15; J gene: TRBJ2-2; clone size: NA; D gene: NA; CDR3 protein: CASTLIGGSTGELFF; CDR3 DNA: TGTGCCAGCACTCTAATCGGGGGCTCCACCGGGGAGCTGTTTTTT
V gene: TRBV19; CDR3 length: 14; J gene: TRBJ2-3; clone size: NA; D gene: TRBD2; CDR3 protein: CASQGAGRADTQYF; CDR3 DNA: TGTGCCAGTCAAGGGGCAGGGAGGGCAGATACGCAGTATTTT
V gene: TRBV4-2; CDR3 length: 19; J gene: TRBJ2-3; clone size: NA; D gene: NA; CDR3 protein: CASSQDPSRGGARRDTQYF; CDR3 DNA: TGTGCCAGCAGCCAAGACCCCTCGCGTGGGGGGGCTAGGAGAGATACGCAGTATTTT
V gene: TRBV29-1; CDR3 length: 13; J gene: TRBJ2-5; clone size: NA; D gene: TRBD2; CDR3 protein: CSVARLAAETQYF; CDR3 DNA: TGCAGCGTTGCGAGACTAGCGGCGGAGACCCAGTACTTC
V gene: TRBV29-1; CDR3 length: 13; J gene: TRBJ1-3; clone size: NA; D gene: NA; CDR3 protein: CSAVQGSGNTIYF; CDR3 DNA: TGCAGCGCCGTACAGGGCTCTGGAAACACCATATATTTT
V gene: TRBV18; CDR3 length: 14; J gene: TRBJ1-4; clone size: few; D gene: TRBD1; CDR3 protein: CASSSGQGEGKLFF; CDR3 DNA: TGTGCCAGCTCCTCGGGACAGGGGGAAGGAAAACTGTTTTTT
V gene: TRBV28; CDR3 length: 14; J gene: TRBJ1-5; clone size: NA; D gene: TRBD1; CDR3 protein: CASRNRGQSQPQHF; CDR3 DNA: TGTGCCAGCAGAAACAGGGGGCAAAGTCAGCCCCAGCATTTT
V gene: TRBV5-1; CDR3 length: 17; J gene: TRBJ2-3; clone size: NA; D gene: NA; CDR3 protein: CASSLEVLGTSTDTQYF; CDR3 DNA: TGCGCCAGCAGCTTGGAAGTACTCGGCACTAGCACAGATACGCAGTATTTT
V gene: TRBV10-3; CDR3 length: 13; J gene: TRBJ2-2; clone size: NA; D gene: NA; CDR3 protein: CATRTGNTGELFF; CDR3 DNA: TGTGCCACCAGAACAGGGAACACCGGGGAGCTGTTTTTT
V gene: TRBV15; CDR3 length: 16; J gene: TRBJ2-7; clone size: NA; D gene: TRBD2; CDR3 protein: CATSRDRASGTYEQYF; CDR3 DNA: TGTGCCACCAGCAGAGATCGGGCTAGCGGCACCTACGAGCAGTACTTC
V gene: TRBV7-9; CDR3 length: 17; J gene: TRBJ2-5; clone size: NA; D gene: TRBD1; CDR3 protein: CASSLGATFRDRETQYF; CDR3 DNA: TGTGCCAGCAGCTTAGGGGCCACCTTCCGGGACAGAGAGACCCAGTACTTC
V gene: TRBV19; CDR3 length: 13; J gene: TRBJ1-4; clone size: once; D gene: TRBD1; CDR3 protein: CASKDRGGEKLFF; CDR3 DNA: TGTGCCAGTAAGGACAGGGGAGGAGAAAAACTGTTTTTT
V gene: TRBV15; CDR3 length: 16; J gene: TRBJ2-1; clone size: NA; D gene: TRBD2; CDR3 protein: CATSRDPQRGSNEQFF; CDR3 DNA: TGTGCCACCAGCAGAGATCCCCAGCGGGGGTCCAATGAGCAGTTCTTC
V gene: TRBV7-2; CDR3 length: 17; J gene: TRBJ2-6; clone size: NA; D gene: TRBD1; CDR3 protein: CASSAGTGRAGANVLTF; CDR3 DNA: TGTGCCAGCAGCGCCGGGACAGGGAGAGCTGGGGCCAACGTCCTGACTTTC
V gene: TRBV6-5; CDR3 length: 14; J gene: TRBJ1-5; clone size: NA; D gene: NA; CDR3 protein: CASSYRSLIGPQHF; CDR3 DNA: TGTGCCAGCAGTTACAGGAGTCTCATCGGGCCCCAGCATTTT
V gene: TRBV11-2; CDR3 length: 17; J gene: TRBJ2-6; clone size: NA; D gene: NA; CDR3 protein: CASSLRRGDSGANVLTF; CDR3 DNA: TGTGCCAGCAGCCTACGCCGTGGGGACTCTGGGGCCAACGTCCTGACTTTC
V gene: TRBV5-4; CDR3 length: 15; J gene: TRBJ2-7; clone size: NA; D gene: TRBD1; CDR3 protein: CASSSSRGHGDEQYF; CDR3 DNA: TGTGCCAGCAGCTCCAGCAGGGGGCACGGCGACGAGCAGTACTTC
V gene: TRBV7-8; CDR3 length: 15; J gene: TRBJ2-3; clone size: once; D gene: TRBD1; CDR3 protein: CASSIDRGRTDTQYF; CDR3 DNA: TGTGCCAGCAGCATAGACAGGGGGCGAACAGATACGCAGTATTTT
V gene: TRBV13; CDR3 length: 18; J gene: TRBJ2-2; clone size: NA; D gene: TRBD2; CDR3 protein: CASSSSPLAGPAAGELFF; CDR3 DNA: TGTGCCAGCAGCTCCTCCCCACTAGCGGGACCCGCGGCCGGGGAGCTGTTTTTT
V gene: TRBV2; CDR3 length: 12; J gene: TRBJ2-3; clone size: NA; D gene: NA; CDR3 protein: CASSEYRTEQYF; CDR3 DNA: TGTGCCAGCAGTGAATACAGGACAGAGCAGTATTTT
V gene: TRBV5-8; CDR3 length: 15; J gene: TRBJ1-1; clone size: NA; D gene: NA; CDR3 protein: CASSLGDSANTEAFF; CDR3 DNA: TGTGCCAGCAGCTTGGGTGACTCAGCGAACACTGAAGCTTTCTTT
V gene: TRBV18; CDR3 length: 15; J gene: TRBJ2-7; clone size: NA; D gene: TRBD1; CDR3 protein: CASSRATGGENEQYF; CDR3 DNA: TGTGCCAGCTCACGGGCGACAGGGGGCGAGAACGAGCAGTACTTC
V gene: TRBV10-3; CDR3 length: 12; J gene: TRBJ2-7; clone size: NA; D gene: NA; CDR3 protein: CAISPQGYEQYF; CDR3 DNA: TGTGCCATCAGTCCCCAGGGCTACGAGCAGTACTTC
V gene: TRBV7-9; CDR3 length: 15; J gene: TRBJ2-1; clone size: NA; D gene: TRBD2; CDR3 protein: CASSHPSGNYNEQFF; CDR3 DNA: TGTGCCAGCAGCCACCCTAGCGGGAACTACAATGAGCAGTTCTTC
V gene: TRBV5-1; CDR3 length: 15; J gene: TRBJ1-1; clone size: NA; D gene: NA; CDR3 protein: CASSLGQIMNTEAFF; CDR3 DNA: TGCGCCAGCAGCTTGGGACAGATCATGAACACTGAAGCTTTCTTT
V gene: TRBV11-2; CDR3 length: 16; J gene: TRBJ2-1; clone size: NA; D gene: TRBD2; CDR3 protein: CASSFSRTSGTPSGIF; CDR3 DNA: TGTGCCAGCAGCTTTAGCCGGACTAGCGGGACCCCCTCCGGAATCTTC
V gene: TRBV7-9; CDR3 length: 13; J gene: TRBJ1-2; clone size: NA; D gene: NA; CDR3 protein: CASSPTFNYGYTF; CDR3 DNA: TGTGCCAGCAGCCCAACTTTTAACTATGGCTACACCTTC
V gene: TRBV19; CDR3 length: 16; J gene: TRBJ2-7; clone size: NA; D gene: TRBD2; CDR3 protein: CASSPRPGLAIHEQYF; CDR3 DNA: TGTGCCAGTAGTCCCCGACCGGGACTAGCTATCCACGAGCAGTACTTC
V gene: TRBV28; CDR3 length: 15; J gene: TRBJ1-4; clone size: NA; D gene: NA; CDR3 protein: CASSLGIATNEKLFF; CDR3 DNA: TGTGCCAGCAGTTTGGGAATTGCAACTAATGAAAAACTGTTTTTT
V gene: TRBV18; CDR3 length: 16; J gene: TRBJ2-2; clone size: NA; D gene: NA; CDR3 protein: CASSKIGETNTGELFF; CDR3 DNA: TGTGCCAGCTCAAAAATCGGGGAAACGAACACCGGGGAGCTGTTTTTT
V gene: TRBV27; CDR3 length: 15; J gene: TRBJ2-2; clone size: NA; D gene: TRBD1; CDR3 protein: CASRTGETYTGELFF; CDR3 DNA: TGTGCCAGCAGGACAGGGGAGACGTACACCGGGGAGCTGTTTTTT
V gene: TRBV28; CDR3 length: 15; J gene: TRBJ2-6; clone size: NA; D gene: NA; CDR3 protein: CASTTGASGANVLTF; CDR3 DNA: TGTGCCAGCACGACGGGCGCGAGTGGGGCCAACGTCCTGACTTTC
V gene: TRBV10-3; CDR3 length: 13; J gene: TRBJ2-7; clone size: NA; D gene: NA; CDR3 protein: CAISGRDPGEQYF; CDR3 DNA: TGTGCCATCAGTGGAAGGGACCCGGGCGAGCAGTACTTC
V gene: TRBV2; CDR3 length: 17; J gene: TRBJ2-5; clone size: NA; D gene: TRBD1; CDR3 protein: CASSRSPRGRGQETQYF; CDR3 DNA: TGTGCCAGCAGTCGAAGTCCTAGGGGTAGGGGGCAGGAGACCCAGTACTTC
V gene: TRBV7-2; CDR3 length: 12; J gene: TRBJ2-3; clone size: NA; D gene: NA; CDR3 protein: CASSSSGDTQYF; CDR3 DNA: TGTGCCAGCAGTTCAAGCGGAGATACGCAGTATTTT
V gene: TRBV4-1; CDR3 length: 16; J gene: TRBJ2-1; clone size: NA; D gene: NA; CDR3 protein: CASSQGPRSSYNEQFF; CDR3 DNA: TGCGCCAGCAGCCAAGGGCCCAGGTCTTCCTACAATGAGCAGTTCTTC
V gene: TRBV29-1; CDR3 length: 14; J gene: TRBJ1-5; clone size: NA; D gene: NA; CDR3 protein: CSVAAGSGNQPQHF; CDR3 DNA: TGCAGCGTTGCTGCAGGGTCAGGGAATCAGCCCCAGCATTTT
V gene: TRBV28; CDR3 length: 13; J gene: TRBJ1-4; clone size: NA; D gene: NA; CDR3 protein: CASSRGTYEKLFF; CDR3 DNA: TGTGCCAGCAGTCGGGGGACTTATGAAAAACTGTTTTTT